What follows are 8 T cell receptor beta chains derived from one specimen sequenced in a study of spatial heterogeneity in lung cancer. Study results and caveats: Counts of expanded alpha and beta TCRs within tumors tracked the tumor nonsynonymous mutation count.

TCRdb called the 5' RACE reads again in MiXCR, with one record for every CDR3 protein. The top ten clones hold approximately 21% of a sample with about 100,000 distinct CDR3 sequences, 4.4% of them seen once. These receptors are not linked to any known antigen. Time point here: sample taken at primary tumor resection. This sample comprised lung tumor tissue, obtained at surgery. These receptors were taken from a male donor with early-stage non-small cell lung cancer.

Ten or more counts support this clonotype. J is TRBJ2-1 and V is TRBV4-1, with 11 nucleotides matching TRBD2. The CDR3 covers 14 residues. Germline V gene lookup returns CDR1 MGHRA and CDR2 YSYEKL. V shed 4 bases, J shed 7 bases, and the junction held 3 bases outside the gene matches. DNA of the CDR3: TGCGCCAGCAGCCTTAGGACTAGCGGGAATGAGCAGTTCTTC. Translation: CASSLRTSGNEQFF.

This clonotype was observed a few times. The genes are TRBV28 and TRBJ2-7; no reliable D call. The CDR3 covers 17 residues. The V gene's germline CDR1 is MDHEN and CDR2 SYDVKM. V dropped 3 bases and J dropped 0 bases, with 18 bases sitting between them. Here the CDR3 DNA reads TGTGCCAGCAGTTTGCCCCTCTGGGCGGTAAGCTCCTACGAGCAGTACTTC. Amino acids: CASSLPLWAVSSYEQYF.

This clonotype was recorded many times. The CDR3 sequence is CASSQDLNKGSYGYTF. The CDR3, as DNA: TGCGCCAGCAGCCAAGATCTTAACAAGGGCAGCTATGGCTACACCTTC. The chain uses TRBV4-1 and TRBJ1-2; D is unresolved. Trimming left V 0 bases short and J 4 bases short, with 15 bases between. Germline CDR1 is MGHRA and CDR2 is YSYEKL. The CDR3 is 16 amino acids.

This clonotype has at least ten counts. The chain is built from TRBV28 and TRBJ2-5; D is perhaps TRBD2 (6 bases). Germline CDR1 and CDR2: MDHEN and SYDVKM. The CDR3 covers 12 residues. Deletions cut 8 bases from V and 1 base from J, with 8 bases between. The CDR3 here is CASGGSQETQYF. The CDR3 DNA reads TGTGCCAGCGGGGGGTCCCAAGAGACCCAGTACTTC.

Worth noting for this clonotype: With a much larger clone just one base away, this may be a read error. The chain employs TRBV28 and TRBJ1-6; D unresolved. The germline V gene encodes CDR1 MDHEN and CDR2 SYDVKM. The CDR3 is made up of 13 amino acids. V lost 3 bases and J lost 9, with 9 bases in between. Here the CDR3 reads CASSFLSGSPLHF. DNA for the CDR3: TGTGCCAGCAGTTTCCTCAGTGGTTCACCCCTCCACTTT.

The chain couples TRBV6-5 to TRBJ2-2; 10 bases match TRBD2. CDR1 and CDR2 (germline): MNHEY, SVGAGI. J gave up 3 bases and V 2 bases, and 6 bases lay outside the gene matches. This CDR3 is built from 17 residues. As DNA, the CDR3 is TGTGCCAGCAGTTACGACGCTAGCGGGAGTTACACCGGGGAGCTGTTTTTT. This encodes CASSYDASGSYTGELFF.

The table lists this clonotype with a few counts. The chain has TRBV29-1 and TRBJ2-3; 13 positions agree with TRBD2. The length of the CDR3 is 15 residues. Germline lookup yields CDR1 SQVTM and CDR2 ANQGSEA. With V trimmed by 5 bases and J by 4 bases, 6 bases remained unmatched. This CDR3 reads CSVQGLAGAPDTQYF. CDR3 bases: TGCAGCGTTCAAGGACTAGCGGGAGCCCCAGATACGCAGTATTTT.

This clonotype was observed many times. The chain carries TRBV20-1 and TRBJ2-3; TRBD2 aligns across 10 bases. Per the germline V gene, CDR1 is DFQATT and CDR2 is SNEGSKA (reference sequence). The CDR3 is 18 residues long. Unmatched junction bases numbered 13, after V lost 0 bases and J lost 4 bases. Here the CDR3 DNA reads TGCAGTGCTAGAGACCGTCGAGGGAGCGGGAGGGCCTCAGATACGCAGTATTTT. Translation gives CSARDRRGSGRASDTQYF.